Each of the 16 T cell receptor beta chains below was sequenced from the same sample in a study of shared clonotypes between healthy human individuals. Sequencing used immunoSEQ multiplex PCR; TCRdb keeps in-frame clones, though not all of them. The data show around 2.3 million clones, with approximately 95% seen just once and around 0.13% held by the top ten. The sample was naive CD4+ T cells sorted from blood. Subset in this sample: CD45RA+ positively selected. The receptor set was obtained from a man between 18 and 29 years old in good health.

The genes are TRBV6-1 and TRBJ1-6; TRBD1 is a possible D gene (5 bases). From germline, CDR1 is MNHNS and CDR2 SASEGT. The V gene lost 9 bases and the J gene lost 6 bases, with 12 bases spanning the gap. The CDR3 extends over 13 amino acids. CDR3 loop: CASGTGFNSPLHF. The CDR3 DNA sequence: TGTGCCAGTGGAACAGGTTTTAATTCACCCCTCCACTTT.

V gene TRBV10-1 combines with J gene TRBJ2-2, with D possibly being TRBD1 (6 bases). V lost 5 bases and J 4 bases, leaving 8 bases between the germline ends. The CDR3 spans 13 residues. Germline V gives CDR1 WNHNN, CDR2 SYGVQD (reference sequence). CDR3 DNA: TGCGCCAGCAGTTGGACAGTCACCGGGGAGCTGTTTTTT. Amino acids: CASSWTVTGELFF.

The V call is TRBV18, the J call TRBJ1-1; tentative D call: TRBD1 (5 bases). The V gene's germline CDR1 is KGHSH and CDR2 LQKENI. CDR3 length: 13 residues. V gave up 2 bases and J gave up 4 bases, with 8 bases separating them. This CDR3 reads CASSPGAPTEAFF. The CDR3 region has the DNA TGTGCCAGCTCACCAGGGGCGCCCACTGAAGCTTTCTTT.

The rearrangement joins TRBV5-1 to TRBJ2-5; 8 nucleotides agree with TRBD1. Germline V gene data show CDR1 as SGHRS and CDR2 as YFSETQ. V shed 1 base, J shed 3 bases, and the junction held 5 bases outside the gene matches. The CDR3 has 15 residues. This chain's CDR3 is CASSLWGTGKETQYF. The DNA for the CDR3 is TGCGCCAGCAGCTTGTGGGGGACAGGAAAAGAGACCCAGTACTTC.

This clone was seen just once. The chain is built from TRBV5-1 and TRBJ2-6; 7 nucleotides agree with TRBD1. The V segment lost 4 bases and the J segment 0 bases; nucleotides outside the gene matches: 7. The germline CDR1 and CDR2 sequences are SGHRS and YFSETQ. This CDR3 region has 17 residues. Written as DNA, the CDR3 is TGCGCCAGCAGCCAAACTGGACAGGTCTCTGGGGCCAACGTCCTGACTTTC. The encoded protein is CASSQTGQVSGANVLTF.

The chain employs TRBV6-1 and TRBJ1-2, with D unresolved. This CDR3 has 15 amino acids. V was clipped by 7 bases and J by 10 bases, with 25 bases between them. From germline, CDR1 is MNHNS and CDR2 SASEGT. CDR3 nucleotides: TGTGCCAGCACCCATCCTCTCAGACTGGGCCTCGACTACACCTTC. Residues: CASTHPLRLGLDYTF.

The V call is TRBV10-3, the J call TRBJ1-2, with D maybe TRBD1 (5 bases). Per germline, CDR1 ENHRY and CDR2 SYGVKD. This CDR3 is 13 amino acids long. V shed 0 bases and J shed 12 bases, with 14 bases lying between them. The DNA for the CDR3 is TGTGCCATCAGTGAGTCGAGGGCAGGGCGGAACACCTTC. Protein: CAISESRAGRNTF.

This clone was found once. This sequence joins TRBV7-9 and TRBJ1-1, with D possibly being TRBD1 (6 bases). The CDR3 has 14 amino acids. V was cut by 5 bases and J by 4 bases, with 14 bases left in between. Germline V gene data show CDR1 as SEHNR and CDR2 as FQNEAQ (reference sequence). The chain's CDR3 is CASSPGGGSTEAFF. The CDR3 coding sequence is TGTGCCAGCAGCCCGGGAGGGGGGAGCACTGAAGCTTTCTTT.

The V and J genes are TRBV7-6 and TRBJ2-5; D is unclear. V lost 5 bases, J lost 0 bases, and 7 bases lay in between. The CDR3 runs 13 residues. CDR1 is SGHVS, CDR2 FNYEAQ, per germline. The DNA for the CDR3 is TGTGCCAGCAGCGACTGGAACCAAGAGACCCAGTACTTC. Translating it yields CASSDWNQETQYF.

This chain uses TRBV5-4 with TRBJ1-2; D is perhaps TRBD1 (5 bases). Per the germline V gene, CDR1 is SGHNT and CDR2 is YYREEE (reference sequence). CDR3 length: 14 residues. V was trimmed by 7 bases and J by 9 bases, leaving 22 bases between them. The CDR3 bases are TGTGCCAGCGGGATGCGGGACGGCCTGAGTAGCTACACCTTC. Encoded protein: CASGMRDGLSSYTF. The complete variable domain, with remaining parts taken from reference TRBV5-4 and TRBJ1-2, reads ETGVTQSPTHLIKTRGQQVTLRCSSQSGHNTVSWYQQALGQGPQFIFQYYREEENGRGNFPPRFSGLQFPNYSSELNVNALELDDSALYLCASGMRDGLSSYTFGSGTRLTVV.

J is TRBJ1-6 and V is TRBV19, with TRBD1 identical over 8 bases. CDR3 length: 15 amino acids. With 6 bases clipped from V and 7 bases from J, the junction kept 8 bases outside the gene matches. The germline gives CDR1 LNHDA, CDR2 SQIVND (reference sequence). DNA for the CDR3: TGTGCCAGTAGGACGGACAGGGTAGTCAATTCACCCCTCCACTTT. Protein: CASRTDRVVNSPLHF.

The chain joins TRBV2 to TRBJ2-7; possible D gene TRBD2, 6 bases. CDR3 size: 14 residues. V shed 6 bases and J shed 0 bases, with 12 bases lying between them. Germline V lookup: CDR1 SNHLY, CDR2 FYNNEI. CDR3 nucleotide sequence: TGTGCCAGCAGGGCAGGCGGGGTCTCCTACGAGCAGTACTTC. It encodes CASRAGGVSYEQYF.

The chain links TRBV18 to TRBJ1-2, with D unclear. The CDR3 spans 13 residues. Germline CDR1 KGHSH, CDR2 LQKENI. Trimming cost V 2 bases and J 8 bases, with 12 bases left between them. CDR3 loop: CASSPAGYEGYTF. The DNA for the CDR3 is TGTGCCAGCTCACCAGCAGGTTATGAAGGCTACACCTTC.

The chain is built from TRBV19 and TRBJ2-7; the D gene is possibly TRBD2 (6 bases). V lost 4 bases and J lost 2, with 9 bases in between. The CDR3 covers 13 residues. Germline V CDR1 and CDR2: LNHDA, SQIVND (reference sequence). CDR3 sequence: CASSRDFTYEQYF. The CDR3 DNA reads TGTGCCAGTAGTAGGGACTTTACCTACGAGCAGTACTTC. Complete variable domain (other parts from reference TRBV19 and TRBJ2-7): DGGITQSPKYLFRKEGQNVTLSCEQNLNHDAMYWYRQDPGQGLRLIYYSQIVNDFQKGDIAEGYSVSREKKESFPLTVTSAQKNPTAFYLCASSRDFTYEQYFGPGTRLTVT.

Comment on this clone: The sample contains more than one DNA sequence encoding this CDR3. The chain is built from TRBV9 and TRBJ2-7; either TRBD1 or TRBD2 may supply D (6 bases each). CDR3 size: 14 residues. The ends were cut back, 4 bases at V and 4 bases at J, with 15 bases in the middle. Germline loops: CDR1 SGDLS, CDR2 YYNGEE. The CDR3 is CASSPRGGTYEQYF. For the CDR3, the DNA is TGTGCCAGCAGCCCACGAGGAGGGACATACGAGCAGTACTTC.

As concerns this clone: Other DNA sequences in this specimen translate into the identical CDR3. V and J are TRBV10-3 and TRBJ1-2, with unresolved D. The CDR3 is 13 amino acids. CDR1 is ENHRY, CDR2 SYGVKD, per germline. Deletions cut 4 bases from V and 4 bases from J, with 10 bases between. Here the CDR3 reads CAISAGVGYGYTF. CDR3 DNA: TGTGCCATCAGTGCTGGGGTAGGCTATGGCTACACCTTC.